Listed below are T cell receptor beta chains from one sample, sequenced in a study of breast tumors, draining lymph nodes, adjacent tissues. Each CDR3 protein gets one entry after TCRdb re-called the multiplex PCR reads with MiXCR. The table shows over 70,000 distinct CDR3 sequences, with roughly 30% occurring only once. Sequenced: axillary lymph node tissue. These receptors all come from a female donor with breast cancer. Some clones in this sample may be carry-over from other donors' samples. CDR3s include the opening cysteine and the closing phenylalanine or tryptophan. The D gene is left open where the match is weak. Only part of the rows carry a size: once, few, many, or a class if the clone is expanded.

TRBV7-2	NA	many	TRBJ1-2	CASSSGDLIGYGYTF	TGTGCCAGCAGCTCCGGGGACCTGATAGGCTATGGCTACACCTTC
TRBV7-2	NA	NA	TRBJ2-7	CASSLRFTYEQYF	TGTGCCAGCAGCTTAAGGTTTACCTACGAGCAGTACTTC
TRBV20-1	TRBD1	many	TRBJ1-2	CSASIPDRVEGYTF	TGCAGTGCTAGCATACCGGACAGGGTAGAAGGCTACACCTTC
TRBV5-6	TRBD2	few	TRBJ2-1	CASRLTSGSFSSYNEQFF	TGTGCCAGCAGACTCACTAGCGGGAGCTTTAGCTCCTACAATGAGCAGTTCTTC
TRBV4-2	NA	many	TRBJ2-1	CASSQDLRLSREYNEQFF	TGTGCCAGCAGCCAAGATCTTAGACTTTCCCGGGAGTACAATGAGCAGTTCTTC
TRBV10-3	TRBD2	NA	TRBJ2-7	CAISEKPSGAYEQYF	TGTGCCATCAGTGAGAAGCCTAGCGGCGCCTACGAGCAGTACTTC
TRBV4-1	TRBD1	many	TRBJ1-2	CASRATGGRLDGYTF	TGCGCCAGCAGGGCAACAGGGGGCCGGCTAGATGGCTACACCTTC
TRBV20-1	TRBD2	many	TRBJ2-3	CSAPSGRTGDTQYF	TGCAGTGCCCCTAGCGGGAGGACGGGGGATACGCAGTATTTT
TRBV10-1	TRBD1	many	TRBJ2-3	CASSETTGADTQYF	TGCGCCAGCAGTGAGACCACAGGGGCGGATACGCAGTATTTT
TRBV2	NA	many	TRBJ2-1	CASSPLGGLNNEQFF	TGTGCCAGCAGCCCCTTGGGCGGGCTAAACAATGAGCAGTTCTTC
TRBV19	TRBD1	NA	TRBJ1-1	CASRYQTGGNTEAFF	TGTGCCAGTCGATATCAGACAGGGGGGAACACTGAAGCTTTCTTT
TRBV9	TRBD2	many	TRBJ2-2	CASSVGGGTGELFF	TGTGCCAGCAGCGTAGGGGGAGGGACCGGGGAGCTGTTTTTT
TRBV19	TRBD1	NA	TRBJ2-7	CASSITGAYEQYF	TGTGCCAGTAGTATAACAGGGGCCTACGAGCAGTACTTC
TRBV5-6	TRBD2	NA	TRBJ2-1	CASSIAGTSGQGNEQFF	TGTGCCAGCAGCATAGCCGGGACTAGCGGGCAAGGGAATGAGCAGTTCTTC
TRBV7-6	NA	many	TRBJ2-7	CASSHSRVSNEQYF	TGTGCCAGCAGCCATTCGCGGGTTTCTAACGAGCAGTACTTC